What follows are 9 T cell receptor beta chains derived from one specimen sequenced in a study of CD8 T cells in ankylosing spondylitis. TCRdb processed the 5' RACE reads anew with MiXCR; each CDR3 protein has one entry. The sample lists 220,000 or so distinct CDR3 sequences; 10% were seen once. The sample comprised blood, either unsorted or a sorted T cell fraction (not recorded which). The receptors shown here come from a male donor with ankylosing spondylitis or in good health (not recorded which).

This clonotype was seen at least ten times. This chain joins TRBV24-1 and TRBJ2-1; D uncertain. This CDR3 spans 11 amino acids. CDR1 and CDR2 from the germline V gene are KGHDR and SFDVKD. V gave up 3 bases and J gave up 10 bases, with 6 bases separating them. For the CDR3, the DNA is TGTGCCACCAGTGATATTCGGGAGCAGTTCTTC. Residues: CATSDIREQFF.

The V and J genes are TRBV7-9 and TRBJ1-4; D gene unclear. Germline V gene sequence: CDR1 SEHNR, CDR2 FQNEAQ (reference sequence). This CDR3 spans 14 amino acids. Between the trimmed V and J ends, which lost 11 bases and 7 bases, there was a span of 20 bases. CDR3 bases: TGTGCCGGCGCTCTGGGAGGGAATAGTGAAAAACTGTTTTTT. Translating it yields CAGALGGNSEKLFF.

V and J are TRBV7-9 and TRBJ2-5; possible D gene TRBD1, 6 bases. The V gene lost 5 bases and the J gene lost 1 base, with 14 bases spanning the gap. The CDR3 contains 15 residues. Germline V gene data show CDR1 as SEHNR and CDR2 as FQNEAQ (reference sequence). As DNA, the CDR3 is TGTGCCAGCAGCCCGAACAAACAGGGCCAAGAGACCCAGTACTTC. It is translated as CASSPNKQGQETQYF.

This clonotype was seen at least ten times. The CDR3 protein is CASSYSTTRDAYNEQFF. CDR3 DNA sequence: TGTGCCAGCAGTTACTCGACCACCAGGGACGCCTACAATGAGCAGTTCTTC. The chain has TRBV6-5 and TRBJ2-1; either TRBD1 or TRBD2 may supply D (5 bases each). The CDR3 spans 17 residues. Germline-derived CDR1 and CDR2 are MNHEY and SVGAGI. V was clipped by 0 bases and J by 2 bases, with 14 bases between them.

This clonotype showed up just a few times. The gene calls are TRBV5-1 and TRBJ2-5, with TRBD2 matching over 7 bases. J gave up 3 bases and V 2 bases, and 13 bases lay outside the gene matches. CDR3 length: 17 residues. Germline loops: CDR1 SGHRS, CDR2 YFSETQ. The CDR3 reads CASSFGGSQGMEETQYF. The CDR3 DNA sequence: TGCGCCAGCAGCTTCGGGGGGTCTCAGGGTATGGAAGAGACCCAGTACTTC.

This clonotype was detected ten times or more. The genes are TRBV5-1 and TRBJ2-1, with D tentatively TRBD1 (7 bases). Trimming removed 3 bases at V and 0 bases at J, with 16 bases between. The CDR3 contains 17 residues. In germline, CDR1 is SGHRS, CDR2 YFSETQ. For the CDR3, the DNA is TGCGCCAGCAGCTCGGGCGCTCAGGGGGGCTCCTACAATGAGCAGTTCTTC. It codes for CASSSGAQGGSYNEQFF. The full variable domain, in which reference TRBV5-1 and TRBJ2-1 provide the parts outside the CDR3, is KAGVTQTPRYLIKTRGQQVTLSCSPISGHRSVSWYQQTPGQGLQFLFEYFSETQRNKGNFPGRFSGRQFSNSRSEMNVSTLELGDSALYLCASSSGAQGGSYNEQFFGPGTRLTVL.

This clonotype was seen only a few times. The chain has TRBV5-6 and TRBJ2-1; 8 nucleotides line up with TRBD2. CDR1 SGHDT and CDR2 YYEEEE come from the germline V gene. The CDR3 is made up of 16 amino acids. Trimming cost V 3 bases and J 8 bases; bases outside gene matches: 13. This CDR3 is CASSSRPSGGGDEQFF. DNA of the CDR3: TGTGCCAGCAGCTCCCGACCCAGCGGGGGTGGAGATGAGCAGTTCTTC.

This clonotype has only a few counts. J is TRBJ1-3 and V is TRBV5-1; 10 nucleotides agree with TRBD1. This CDR3 has 17 amino acids. CDR1 and CDR2 from the germline V gene are SGHRS and YFSETQ. V lost 4 bases, J lost 5 bases, and 12 bases stayed unmatched. The CDR3 nucleotides are TGCGCCAGCAGCGTCGGTACCGGGACAGGGGACAGAAACACCATATATTTT. This gives the protein CASSVGTGTGDRNTIYF.

This clonotype has a handful of counts. J is TRBJ1-3 and V is TRBV20-1; D gene uncertain. Trimming took 2 bases from V and 1 from J, leaving 3 bases between them. The CDR3 is made up of 12 amino acids. Germline V CDR1 and CDR2: DFQATT, SNEGSKA (reference sequence). The CDR3 coding sequence is TGCAGTGCTAGAACATCTGGAAACACCATATATTTT. It is translated as CSARTSGNTIYF.